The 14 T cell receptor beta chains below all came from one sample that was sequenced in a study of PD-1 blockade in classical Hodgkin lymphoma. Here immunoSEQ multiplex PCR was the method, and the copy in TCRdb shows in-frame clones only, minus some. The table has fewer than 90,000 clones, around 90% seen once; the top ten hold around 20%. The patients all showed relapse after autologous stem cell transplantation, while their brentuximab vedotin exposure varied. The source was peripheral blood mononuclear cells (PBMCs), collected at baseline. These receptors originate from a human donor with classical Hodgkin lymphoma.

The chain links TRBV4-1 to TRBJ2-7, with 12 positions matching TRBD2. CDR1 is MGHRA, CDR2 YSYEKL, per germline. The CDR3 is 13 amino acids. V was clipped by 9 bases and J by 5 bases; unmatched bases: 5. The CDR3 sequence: CASRTSGTHEQYF. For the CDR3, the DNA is TGCGCCAGTAGGACTAGCGGGACCCACGAGCAGTACTTC.

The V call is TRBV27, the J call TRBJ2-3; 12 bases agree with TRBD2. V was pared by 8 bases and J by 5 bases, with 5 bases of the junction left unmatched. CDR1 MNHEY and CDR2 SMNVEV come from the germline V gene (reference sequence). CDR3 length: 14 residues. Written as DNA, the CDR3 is TGTGCCAGCGCCTCGGGACTAGCGGGAGATACGCAGTATTTT. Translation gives CASASGLAGDTQYF.

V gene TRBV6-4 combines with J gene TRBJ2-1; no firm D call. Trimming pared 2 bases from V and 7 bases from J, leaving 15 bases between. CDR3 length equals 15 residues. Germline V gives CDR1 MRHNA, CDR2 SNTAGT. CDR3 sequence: CASSDGALPRNEQFF. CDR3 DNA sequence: TGTGCCAGCAGTGACGGAGCGCTCCCGAGGAATGAGCAGTTCTTC.

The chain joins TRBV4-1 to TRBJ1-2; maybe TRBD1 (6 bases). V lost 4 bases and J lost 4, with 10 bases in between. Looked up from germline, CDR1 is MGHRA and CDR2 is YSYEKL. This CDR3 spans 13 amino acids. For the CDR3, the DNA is TGCGCCAGCAGCCCACGCAGGGGCTATGGCTACACCTTC. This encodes CASSPRRGYGYTF.

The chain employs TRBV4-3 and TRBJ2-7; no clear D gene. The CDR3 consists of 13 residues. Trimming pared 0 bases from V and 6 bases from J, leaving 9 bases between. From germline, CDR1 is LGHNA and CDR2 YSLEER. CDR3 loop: CASSQEYGGEQYF. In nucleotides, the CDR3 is TGCGCCAGCAGCCAAGAGTACGGTGGCGAGCAGTACTTC.

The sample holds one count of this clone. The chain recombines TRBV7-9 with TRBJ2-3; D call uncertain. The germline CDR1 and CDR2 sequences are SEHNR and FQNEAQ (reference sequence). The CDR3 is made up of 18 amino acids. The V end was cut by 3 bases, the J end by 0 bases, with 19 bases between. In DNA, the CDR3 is TGTGCCAGCAGCTTTCGCCTGACCAGTGACTTTAGCACAGATACGCAGTATTTT. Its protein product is CASSFRLTSDFSTDTQYF. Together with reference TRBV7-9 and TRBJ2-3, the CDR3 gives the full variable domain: DTGVSQNPRHKITKRGQNVTFRCDPISEHNRLYWYRQTLGQGPEFLTYFQNEAQLEKSRLLSDRFSAERPKGSFSTLEIQRTEQGDSAMYLCASSFRLTSDFSTDTQYFGPGTRLTVL.

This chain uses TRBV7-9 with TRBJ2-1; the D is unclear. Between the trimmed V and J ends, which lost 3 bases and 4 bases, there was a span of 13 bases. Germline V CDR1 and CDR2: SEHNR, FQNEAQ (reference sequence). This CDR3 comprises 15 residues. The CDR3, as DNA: TGTGCCAGCAGCTTTATACACCGTTTTTACAATGAGCAGTTCTTC. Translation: CASSFIHRFYNEQFF.

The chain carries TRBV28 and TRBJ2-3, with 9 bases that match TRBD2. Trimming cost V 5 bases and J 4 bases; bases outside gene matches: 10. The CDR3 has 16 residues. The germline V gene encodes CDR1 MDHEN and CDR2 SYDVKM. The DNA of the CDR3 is TGTGCCAGCAGTACCCTTAGCGGGGGAGGAGCAGATACGCAGTATTTT. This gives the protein CASSTLSGGGADTQYF.

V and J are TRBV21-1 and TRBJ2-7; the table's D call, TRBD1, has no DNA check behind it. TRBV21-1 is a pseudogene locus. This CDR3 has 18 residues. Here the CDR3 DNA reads TGTGCCAGCAGCCTAAAATCCCAATACAGGGGTGTCGCCTACGAGCAGTACTTC. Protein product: CASSLKSQYRGVAYEQYF.

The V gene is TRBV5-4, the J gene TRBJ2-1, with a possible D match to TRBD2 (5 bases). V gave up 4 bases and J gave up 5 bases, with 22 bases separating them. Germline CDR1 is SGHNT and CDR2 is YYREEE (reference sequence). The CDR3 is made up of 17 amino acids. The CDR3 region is CASSQFRASLFNNEQFF. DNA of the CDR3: TGTGCCAGCAGCCAATTTCGGGCTAGCCTATTTAACAATGAGCAGTTCTTC.

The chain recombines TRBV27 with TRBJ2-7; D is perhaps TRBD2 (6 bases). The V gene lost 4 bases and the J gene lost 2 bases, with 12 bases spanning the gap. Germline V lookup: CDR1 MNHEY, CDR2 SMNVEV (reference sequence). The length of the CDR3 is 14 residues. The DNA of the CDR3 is TGTGCCAGCAGTTCCCTCCAGCGGGCCTACGAGCAGTACTTC. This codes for CASSSLQRAYEQYF.

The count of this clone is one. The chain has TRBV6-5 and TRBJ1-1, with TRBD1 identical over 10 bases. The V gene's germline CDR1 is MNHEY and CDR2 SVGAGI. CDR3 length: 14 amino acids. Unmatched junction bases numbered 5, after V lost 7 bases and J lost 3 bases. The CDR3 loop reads CASNLGTGDTEAFF. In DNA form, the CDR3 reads TGTGCCAGCAACCTAGGGACAGGGGACACTGAAGCTTTCTTT.

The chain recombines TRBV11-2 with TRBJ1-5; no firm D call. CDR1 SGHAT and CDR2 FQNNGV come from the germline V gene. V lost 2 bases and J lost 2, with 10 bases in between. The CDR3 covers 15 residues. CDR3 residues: CASSLRAGGNQPQHF. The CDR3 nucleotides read TGTGCCAGCAGCTTACGTGCCGGGGGCAATCAGCCCCAGCATTTT.

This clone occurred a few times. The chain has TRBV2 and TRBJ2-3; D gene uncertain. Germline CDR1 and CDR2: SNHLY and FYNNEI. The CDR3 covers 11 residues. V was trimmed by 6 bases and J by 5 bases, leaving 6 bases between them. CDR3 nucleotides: TGTGCCAGCAGCGCTAAAGATACGCAGTATTTT. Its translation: CASSAKDTQYF.